These 18 T cell receptor beta chains were all obtained from the same sample, sequenced in a study of T cells in Graves' hyperthyroidism and ophthalmopathy. Amplified TCR beta CDR3 regions came from RNA transcripts. TCR CDR3 underwent first-round RT-PCR with the HTBI primer set. MiXCR, applied by TCRdb to the multiplex PCR reads, yields one record per CDR3 protein. The profile covers 700,000 or so distinct CDR3 sequences, with over 15% appearing a single time and around 7.7% taken by the ten largest. The sample was blood. The receptors were gathered from a man aged 18-30 years with Graves' hyperthyroidism.

This clonotype was counted a few times. The chain links TRBV6-1 to TRBJ1-2; TRBD1 might be the D (5 bases). The ends were cut back, 6 bases at V and 1 base at J, with 12 bases in the middle. The CDR3 consists of 14 residues. Germline values: CDR1 MNHNS, CDR2 SASEGT. CDR3 DNA sequence: TGTGCCAGCAGACGGGAAGGGGTTAACTATGGCTACACCTTC. It yields the protein CASRREGVNYGYTF.

This clonotype was recorded many times. The rearrangement uses TRBV28 and TRBJ2-7; a weak D match, TRBD2 (6 bases). V was trimmed by 8 bases and J by 0 bases, leaving 14 bases between them. Germline CDR1 MDHEN, CDR2 SYDVKM. CDR3 length: 14 residues. This CDR3 is CASCMHGSSYEQYF. The CDR3 bases are TGTGCCAGCTGCATGCACGGGAGCTCCTACGAGCAGTACTTC. The complete variable domain, with remaining parts taken from reference TRBV28 and TRBJ2-7, reads DVKVTQSSRYLVKRTGEKVFLECVQDMDHENMFWYRQDPGLGLRLIYFSYDVKMKEKGDIPEGYSVSREKKERFSLILESASTNQTSMYLCASCMHGSSYEQYFGPGTRLTVT.

This clonotype appeared many times. The chain recombines TRBV2 with TRBJ2-5, with D possibly TRBD1 on 5 matching bases. CDR1 is SNHLY and CDR2 is FYNNEI in the germline V gene. The V gene lost 7 bases and the J gene lost 1 base, with 16 bases spanning the gap. This CDR3 region has 15 residues. The DNA for the CDR3 is TGTGCCAGCACAGCCGAAACAGGAGTCCAAGAGACCCAGTACTTC. Its translation is CASTAETGVQETQYF.

The rearrangement joins TRBV11-2 to TRBJ2-4, with 11 bases that match TRBD2. This CDR3 comprises 17 residues. Trimming cost V 4 bases and J 1 base; bases outside gene matches: 6. CDR1 is SGHAT, CDR2 FQNNGV, per germline. CDR3 sequence: CASSSSGLAVAKNIQYF. In DNA form, the CDR3 reads TGTGCCAGCAGCTCCTCGGGACTAGCGGTGGCCAAAAACATTCAGTACTTC.

Ten or more counts support this clonotype. The chain uses TRBV9 and TRBJ2-1, with D possibly being TRBD2 (6 bases). The CDR3 runs to 14 residues. Germline loops: CDR1 SGDLS, CDR2 YYNGEE. Trimming took off 0 bases at V and 9 bases at J, with 13 bases between the two ends. CDR3 sequence: CASSVVLGGGEQFF. In DNA form, the CDR3 reads TGTGCCAGCAGCGTAGTTTTGGGAGGCGGTGAGCAGTTCTTC.

This sequence joins TRBV7-8 and TRBJ2-3; 9 bases are shared with TRBD2. Germline loops: CDR1 SGHVS, CDR2 FQNEAQ. The ends lost 7 bases at V and 7 bases at J; junction bases unmatched: 15. The CDR3 is 16 residues long. CDR3 loop: CASIPMGLAGRHTQYF. Here the CDR3 DNA reads TGTGCCAGCATCCCTATGGGGCTAGCGGGAAGGCATACGCAGTATTTT.

This clonotype was recorded a few times. The chain joins TRBV5-1 to TRBJ2-3, with TRBD2 matching over 9 bases. Germline assignment: CDR1 SGHRS and CDR2 YFSETQ. This CDR3 comprises 15 residues. The J segment lost 4 bases and the V segment lost 1 base, leaving 4 bases of the junction unmatched. The chain's CDR3 is CASSLSASGADTQYF. The CDR3 DNA sequence: TGCGCCAGCAGCTTGAGCGCTAGCGGGGCAGATACGCAGTATTTT.

This clonotype was detected many times. This rearrangement joins TRBV12-3 or TRBV12-4 to TRBJ2-7, with 12 nucleotides matching TRBD1. This CDR3 contains 15 residues. V shed 4 bases and J 5 bases; nucleotides not matched to a gene: 6. The CDR3 loop reads CASSSRDRGRDEQYF. For the CDR3, the DNA is TGTGCCAGCAGTTCCCGGGACAGGGGGCGAGACGAGCAGTACTTC.

A remark on this clonotype: A read error may explain this, as a much larger clone is one base away. V gene TRBV2 combines with J gene TRBJ2-7; 8 nucleotides line up with TRBD2. Germline values: CDR1 SNHLY, CDR2 FYNNEI. V lost 10 bases, J lost 2 bases, and 4 bases stayed unmatched. CDR3 size: 12 residues. For the CDR3, the DNA is TGTGCCATCAAGCGGGGGACCTACGAGCAGTACTTC. Amino acid sequence: CAIKRGTYEQYF.

This clonotype was detected only a few times. The rearrangement uses TRBV12-3 or TRBV12-4 and TRBJ1-4, with 9 bases matching TRBD1. Trimming at V came to 8 bases and at J to 3 bases, leaving 7 bases not matched to a gene. This CDR3 spans 15 amino acids. The CDR3, as DNA: TGTGCCAGCTCCGGGACAGGGTCCTCTAATGAAAAACTGTTTTTT. It encodes CASSGTGSSNEKLFF.

This clonotype showed up many times. The chain has TRBV7-2 and TRBJ2-1; D is undetermined. The V gene's germline CDR1 is SGHTA and CDR2 FQGNSA. This CDR3 has 13 residues. Trimming took 5 bases from V and 9 from J, leaving 14 bases between them. The CDR3 here is CASSPPVSPEQFF. The CDR3 DNA follows: TGTGCCAGCAGCCCACCAGTCTCGCCTGAGCAGTTCTTC. Together with reference TRBV7-2 and TRBJ2-1, the CDR3 gives the full variable domain: GAGVSQSPSNKVTEKGKDVELRCDPISGHTALYWYRQSLGQGLEFLIYFQGNSAPDKSGLPSDRFSAERTGGSVSTLTIQRTQQEDSAVYLCASSPPVSPEQFFGPGTRLTVL.

Regarding this clonotype: One end of the junction does not line up with germline, which may come from a read error. This sequence joins TRBV7-9 and TRBJ2-1; TRBD2 matches at 12 bases. Germline assignment: CDR1 SEHNR and CDR2 FQNEAQ (reference sequence). There are 15 residues in the CDR3. The CDR3 sequence is CASSLAGGFVNEQFF. The CDR3, as DNA: TGTGCCAGCAGCCTAGCGGGAGGGTTCGTCAATGAGCAGTTCTTC.

This clonotype came up a few times. The gene calls are TRBV29-1 and TRBJ2-1, with 9 bases identical to TRBD1. The V segment lost 6 bases and the J segment 2 bases; nucleotides outside the gene matches: 5. Germline assignment: CDR1 SQVTM and CDR2 ANQGSEA. This CDR3 is built from 14 residues. The CDR3, as DNA: TGCAGCGTGAGGACAGGGGATCCCTACAATGAGCAGTTCTTC. It encodes CSVRTGDPYNEQFF.

There are a few counts of this clonotype. The rearrangement joins TRBV20-1 to TRBJ1-1; D may be TRBD1 (5 bases). The CDR3 extends over 15 amino acids. V lost 1 base and J lost 8, with 20 bases in between. Per the germline V gene, CDR1 is DFQATT and CDR2 is SNEGSKA (reference sequence). CDR3 sequence reads: CSARAGRDAPLEAFF. The CDR3 region has the DNA TGCAGTGCTAGAGCGGGCCGGGACGCACCCTTAGAAGCTTTCTTT.

The genes are TRBV20-1 and TRBJ2-7; TRBD2 matches at 8 bases. The V and J ends lost 1 base and 0 bases, in that order; junction bases with no gene match: 5. The CDR3 length is 15 residues. The germline gives CDR1 DFQATT, CDR2 SNEGSKA (reference sequence). The CDR3 DNA reads TGCAGTGCTAGAGTGGGTAGCGGGAACTCCTACGAGCAGTACTTC. Translating gives CSARVGSGNSYEQYF.

This clonotype appeared many times. The rearrangement uses TRBV28 and TRBJ2-7, with D perhaps being TRBD1 or TRBD2 (7 bases each). Trimming cost V 3 bases and J 3 bases, with 12 bases left between them. The CDR3 totals 14 residues. CDR1 MDHEN and CDR2 SYDVKM come from the germline V gene. In DNA, the CDR3 is TGTGCCAGCAGTTTCAGGGGGGGAGTCTACGAGCAGTACTTC. Its translation is CASSFRGGVYEQYF.

This clonotype came up many times. The chain links TRBV28 to TRBJ2-1, with D possibly being TRBD2 (5 bases). The CDR3 is made up of 15 amino acids. The V gene lost 7 bases and the J gene lost 7 bases, with 20 bases spanning the gap. Germline values: CDR1 MDHEN, CDR2 SYDVKM. DNA for the CDR3: TGTGCCAGCAAGAGCGGCAGCTCCCCCGTGAATGAGCAGTTCTTC. It specifies CASKSGSSPVNEQFF.

This clonotype was counted between two and nine times. This rearrangement joins TRBV6-1 to TRBJ2-1; possible D gene TRBD2, 6 bases. CDR1 is MNHNS and CDR2 is SASEGT in the germline V gene. Trimming shortened V by 6 bases and J by 5 bases, and 17 bases separated the two germline ends. This CDR3 spans 15 amino acids. CDR3 loop: CASRRGTRYNNEQFF. In nucleotides, the CDR3 is TGTGCCAGCAGACGTGGGACTCGATACAACAATGAGCAGTTCTTC.